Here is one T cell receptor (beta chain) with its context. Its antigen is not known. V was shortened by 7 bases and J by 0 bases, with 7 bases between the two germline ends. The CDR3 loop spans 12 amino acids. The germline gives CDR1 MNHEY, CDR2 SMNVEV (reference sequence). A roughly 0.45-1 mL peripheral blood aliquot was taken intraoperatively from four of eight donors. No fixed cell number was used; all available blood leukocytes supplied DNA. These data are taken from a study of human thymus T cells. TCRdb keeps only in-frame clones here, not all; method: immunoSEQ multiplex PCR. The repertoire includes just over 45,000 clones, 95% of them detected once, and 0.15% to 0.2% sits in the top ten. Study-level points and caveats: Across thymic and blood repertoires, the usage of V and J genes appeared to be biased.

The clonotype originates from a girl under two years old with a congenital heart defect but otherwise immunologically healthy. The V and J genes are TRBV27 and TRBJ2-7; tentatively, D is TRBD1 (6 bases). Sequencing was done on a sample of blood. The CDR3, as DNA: TGTGCCAGCACGGACAGCTCCTACGAGCAGTACTTC. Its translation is CASTDSSYEQYF.